A selection of T cell receptor beta chains follows, all from one sample in a study of breast tumors, draining lymph nodes, adjacent tissues. TCRdb re-analysed the multiplex PCR reads in MiXCR, keeping a single row per CDR3 protein. The top ten clones hold approximately 3.9% of a sample with 150,000 to 200,000 distinct CDR3 sequences, 30% to 40% of them seen once. Sequencing was performed on axillary lymph node tissue. The receptors here all came from a female donor with breast cancer. Some clones in this sample may be carry-over from other donors' samples. The CDR3 runs from the conserved cysteine through the conserved F or W. Only part of the rows carry a size: once, few, many, or a class if the clone is expanded.

clone size	V gene	J gene	CDR3 protein
once	TRBV9	TRBJ1-3	CASSVAGSGNHINF
once	TRBV7-2	TRBJ2-3	CASSLAEAYSYTQYF
-	TRBV10-2	TRBJ2-4	CASSETSGGQGQYF
-	TRBV5-1	TRBJ1-5	CASSLEPGGDYGNQPQHF
-	TRBV7-9	TRBJ2-3	CASSLDRGRRDTQYF
many	TRBV28	TRBJ1-4	CASSTVGGTNEKLFF
once	TRBV15	TRBJ1-2	CATSSGRTGYGYTF
many	TRBV6-7	TRBJ1-5	CASSYSNWGGQPQHF
-	TRBV20-1	TRBJ2-5	CSARIPSGKGTQYF
many	TRBV2	TRBJ1-4	CASRDGQEKLFF
many	TRBV28	TRBJ2-1	CASSFSVYNEQFF
few	TRBV5-1	TRBJ1-4	CASSLVGGEKLVF
many	TRBV7-9	TRBJ2-5	CASSLDGGKTQYF
many	TRBV7-9	TRBJ1-2	CASSFRNYGYTF
-	TRBV28	TRBJ2-1	CASSTELAGLSNNEQFF
many	TRBV12-5	TRBJ1-2	CASGSGQGYGYTF
-	TRBV5-1	TRBJ2-7	CASSLGVNEQYF
-	TRBV6-4	TRBJ2-4	CASSDDRGIAKNIQYF
many	TRBV5-5	TRBJ2-1	CASSWTGTSGSEAQFF
-	TRBV5-8	TRBJ1-6	CASSLNPGLENSPLHF
many	TRBV6-5	TRBJ1-3	CASRTGRGSGNTIYF
many	TRBV28	TRBJ2-7	CASSLNVRQSSYEQYF
many	TRBV7-2	TRBJ1-4	CASSLGAANEKLFF
once	TRBV29-1	TRBJ1-2	CSITGGNCGYTF
many	TRBV28	TRBJ1-2	CASDSGFYGYTF
many	TRBV2	TRBJ2-5	CASSEMDPRQETQYF
-	TRBV12-3/TRBV12-4	TRBJ1-2	CASTPGGWGYTF
many	TRBV9	TRBJ2-5	CASSPSSGRARETQYF
many	TRBV28	TRBJ2-7	CASIGAYEQYF
many	TRBV5-1	TRBJ2-1	CASSATGNPQDEQFF
many	TRBV9	TRBJ2-1	CASSARRGASYNEQFF
many	TRBV4-2	TRBJ2-7	CASSQGSFEQYF
-	TRBV29-1	TRBJ2-2	CSGGTNTGDLFF
many	TRBV20-1	TRBJ2-7	CSARDPTRGPYEQYF
-	TRBV7-9	TRBJ1-6	CASSSPPPHF
many	TRBV6-5	TRBJ2-7	CASSSHTMGSDEQYF
-	TRBV11-2	TRBJ1-3	CASSPQMGQGAQGNTIYF
many	TRBV7-7	TRBJ2-7	CAKEISGNYEQYF
many	TRBV20-1	TRBJ1-5	CSAPDRGYNQPQHF
many	TRBV5-1	TRBJ2-1	CASSPTSDLYNEQFF
-	TRBV2	TRBJ2-1	CASSEGLADLDEQFF
many	TRBV20-1	TRBJ2-7	CSARDSQREYEQYF
many	TRBV9	TRBJ2-2	CASSVAGKGKNTGELFF
-	TRBV29-1	TRBJ2-1	CSLPLAGRPNEQFF
many	TRBV5-6	TRBJ1-2	CASSLWPAIQHYGYTF
-	TRBV6-4	TRBJ2-4	CASSDRGRNIQYF
-	TRBV2	TRBJ2-5	CASMNEETQYF
few	TRBV7-6	TRBJ2-2	CASSLQQGWNTGELFF
many	TRBV7-3	TRBJ2-3	CASSPAGAPTDTQYF
many	TRBV3-1	TRBJ1-2	CASSRGQGADGYTF
many	TRBV6-5	TRBJ1-4	CASSYNRGREKLFF
many	TRBV7-2	TRBJ2-5	CASSLAGAETQYF